A single sample is the source of the 15 T cell receptor beta chains below, sequenced in a study of blood T cell repertoires in COVID-19. Repertoires were generated with immunoSEQ multiplex PCR, while TCRdb's copy carries only in-frame clones and drops some. The table includes some 200,000 clones, 80% to 85% detected once. Sequencing used PBMCs or T cells enriched from blood (not recorded which). These receptors all stem from a man in his forties who had recovered from COVID-19.

This chain uses TRBV12-3 or TRBV12-4 with TRBJ2-3; perhaps TRBD1 as D (6 bases). V dropped 6 bases and J dropped 2 bases, with 6 bases sitting between them. There are 12 residues in the CDR3. The CDR3 spells CASRGATDTQYF. For the CDR3, the DNA is TGTGCCAGCAGGGGGGCCACAGATACGCAGTATTTT.

The rearrangement links TRBV4-1 to TRBJ2-1, with 9 bases aligning to TRBD1. The CDR3 contains 19 residues. The V gene end was trimmed by 0 bases and the J gene end by 6 bases; junction bases not matched to a gene: 15. CDR1 is MGHRA and CDR2 is YSYEKL in the germline V gene. In DNA form, the CDR3 reads TGCGCCAGCAGCCAAGATAGACCGTGGGACAGGGAAGGTGGCAATGAGCAGTTCTTC. This encodes CASSQDRPWDREGGNEQFF.

This clone appeared a few times. The chain has TRBV19 and TRBJ1-1, with D possibly being TRBD1 (5 bases). The CDR3 length is 13 residues. The germline gives CDR1 LNHDA, CDR2 SQIVND (reference sequence). V was pared by 4 bases and J by 5 bases, with 11 bases between. Written as DNA, the CDR3 is TGTGCCAGTAGTACCATTCAGGGTACTGAAGCTTTCTTT. The encoded protein is CASSTIQGTEAFF.

The chain combines TRBV27 with TRBJ1-6; TRBD1 is a possible D gene (5 bases). Germline values: CDR1 MNHEY, CDR2 SMNVEV (reference sequence). The V gene lost 6 bases and the J gene lost 14 bases, with 23 bases spanning the gap. The CDR3 extends over 15 amino acids. The CDR3 loop reads CASRAGGGGIMALHF. DNA of the CDR3: TGTGCCAGCAGGGCGGGGGGTGGTGGGATCATGGCCCTCCACTTT.

The chain carries TRBV3-1 (or the pseudogene TRBV3-2) and TRBJ2-5, with 9 positions matching TRBD1. Germline loops: CDR1 LGHDT, CDR2 YNNKEL (reference sequence). V dropped 4 bases and J dropped 3; count of bases not matched to a gene: 3. CDR3 length: 14 residues. The CDR3 loop is CASSLTGGKETQYF. The DNA for the CDR3 is TGTGCCAGCAGCCTGACAGGGGGTAAAGAGACCCAGTACTTC.

This clone has just one count. This chain links TRBV6-5 with TRBJ1-5; tentatively, D is TRBD1 (5 bases). Between the trimmed V and J ends, which lost 4 bases and 5 bases, there was a span of 9 bases. The CDR3 sequence is 13 residues long. In germline, CDR1 is MNHEY, CDR2 SVGAGI. The CDR3 loop is CASSFSRDQPQHF. CDR3 in DNA: TGTGCCAGCAGTTTTTCCAGGGATCAGCCCCAGCATTTT.

The chain carries TRBV2 and TRBJ1-5; 8 positions match TRBD1. Germline CDR1 is SNHLY and CDR2 is FYNNEI. After removal of 6 bases from V and 4 bases from J, the junction contained 5 bases not matched to a gene. This CDR3 has 14 amino acids. In nucleotides, the CDR3 is TGTGCCAGCAGCGCAGGACAGGGAAATCAGCCCCAGCATTTT. It specifies CASSAGQGNQPQHF.

V is TRBV15 and J is TRBJ1-2, with D possibly matching TRBD1 (6 bases). V lost 3 bases to trimming and J lost 7 bases, with 18 bases between them. From germline, CDR1 is LNHNV and CDR2 YYDKDF (reference sequence). The CDR3 length is 15 residues. The CDR3 coding sequence is TGTGCCACCAGCAGTAGCCCCTGGATGACAGGTGGCTACACCTTC. Translating gives CATSSSPWMTGGYTF.

This clone has a handful of counts. CDR3 bases: TGTGCCAGCAGCTCTGAACCTACTTCTGGAAACACCATATATTTT. Encoded protein: CASSSEPTSGNTIYF. This rearrangement joins TRBV5-4 to TRBJ1-3; no clear D gene. The V end lost 3 bases, the J end lost 1 base, and 11 bases lay between the germline ends. Germline CDR1 reads SGHNT; CDR2 reads YYREEE (reference sequence). CDR3 length: 15 amino acids.

CDR3 protein: CASDRGDYNEQFF. In DNA, the CDR3 is TGTGCCAGCGACAGGGGGGACTACAATGAGCAGTTCTTC. The gene calls are TRBV28 and TRBJ2-1, with TRBD1 identical over 9 bases. V gave up 8 bases and J gave up 3 bases; unmatched junction bases: 2. The CDR3 runs to 13 residues. Looked up from germline, CDR1 is MDHEN and CDR2 is SYDVKM.

The table lists this clone with a few counts. The V and J genes are TRBV5-1 and TRBJ1-5, with D tentatively TRBD1 (6 bases). V shed 4 bases and J shed 5 bases, with 10 bases lying between them. This CDR3 region has 13 residues. Germline lookup yields CDR1 SGHRS and CDR2 YFSETQ. The CDR3 loop reads CASSKGQDQPQHF. The CDR3 coding sequence is TGCGCCAGCAGCAAGGGACAAGATCAGCCCCAGCATTTT. Drawing the rest from reference TRBV5-1 and TRBJ1-5, the complete variable domain is KAGVTQTPRYLIKTRGQQVTLSCSPISGHRSVSWYQQTPGQGLQFLFEYFSETQRNKGNFPGRFSGRQFSNSRSEMNVSTLELGDSALYLCASSKGQDQPQHFGDGTRLSIL.

V gene TRBV11-2 combines with J gene TRBJ2-7; 9 bases match TRBD2. The length of the CDR3 is 17 residues. Germline V lookup: CDR1 SGHAT, CDR2 FQNNGV. V trimming: 1 base; J trimming: 3 bases; junction bases outside the gene matches: 10. CDR3 DNA sequence: TGTGCCAGCAGCTTAGGGCGGGGGGGACAGCTACTCTACGAGCAGTACTTC. Translating it yields CASSLGRGGQLLYEQYF.

The chain carries TRBV5-1 and TRBJ1-4, with 10 bases identical to TRBD1. The J segment lost 8 bases and the V segment lost 3 bases, leaving 19 bases of the junction unmatched. The CDR3 is made up of 19 amino acids. Germline assignment: CDR1 SGHRS and CDR2 YFSETQ. For the CDR3, the DNA is TGCGCCAGCAGCTCCGCGGGGAGGACAGGGGGGTTTTCAACCGAAAAACTGTTTTTT. Protein product: CASSSAGRTGGFSTEKLFF.

This clone was recorded a few times. V and J are TRBV28 and TRBJ1-4; 8 bases map to TRBD1. Germline V gene data show CDR1 as MDHEN and CDR2 as SYDVKM. With 1 base clipped from V and 7 bases from J, the junction kept 2 bases outside the gene matches. The CDR3 is 14 amino acids. CDR3 amino acids: CASSLSGGGEKLFF. The CDR3 DNA sequence: TGTGCCAGCAGTTTATCAGGGGGCGGTGAAAAACTGTTTTTT.

The chain links TRBV7-3 to TRBJ1-1; 10 nucleotides align to TRBD1. The CDR3 has 15 amino acids. Germline CDR1 SGHTA, CDR2 FQGTGA. The ends lost 4 bases at V and 6 bases at J; junction bases unmatched: 8. The CDR3 DNA sequence: TGTGCCAGCAGCTCAACGACAGGGGGCGCCGCTGAAGCTTTCTTT. Protein: CASSSTTGGAAEAFF.